These T cell receptor beta chains were read from a single sample in a study of T cells after yellow fever vaccination. Each CDR3 protein is one row after TCRdb ran MiXCR on the 5' RACE reads. The repertoire includes some 290,000 distinct CDR3 sequences, around 10% of them detected once, and around 3.2% sits in the top ten. The specimen comprised CD4+ T cells sorted from PBMCs, sampled 45 days after the yellow fever booster vaccination. All receptors come from a man aged 18 to 29 who received the YFV17D yellow fever vaccine. The CDR3 runs from the conserved cysteine through the conserved F or W. The order of the fields is J gene, V gene, D gene, CDR3 protein. A D gene is named only where the DNA matches it firmly.

TRBJ2-5 TRBV6-1 . CARSPGDQQETQYF
TRBJ2-3 TRBV5-5 TRBD1 CASSLGAGTGITDTQYF
TRBJ2-5 TRBV5-1 . CASRRIQETQYF
TRBJ2-1 TRBV12-3/TRBV12-4 . CASVPFRPNRGWTEQFF
TRBJ2-2 TRBV7-9 TRBD2 CASSETSATPPELFF
TRBJ1-4 TRBV4-3 . CASSLEWTNEKLFF
TRBJ1-2 TRBV10-2 . CASRGGTLTSNYGYTF
TRBJ2-3 TRBV28 . CATLPGGQVDTQYF
TRBJ2-5 TRBV7-9 . CASSIPRGPAETQYF
TRBJ2-3 TRBV5-1 TRBD2 CASSLKVAGMGTDTQYF
TRBJ1-5 TRBV5-5 TRBD1 CASSLGGGLGKPQHF
TRBJ2-3 TRBV6-5 . CASSPFRTDTQYF
TRBJ1-5 TRBV28 TRBD1 CASRIFRDSSNQPQHF
TRBJ2-1 TRBV9 . CASSVATQGYEQFF
TRBJ2-2 TRBV29-1 . CSVVLTRGDTGELFF
TRBJ1-5 TRBV6-2/TRBV6-3 TRBD1 CASRPQGVANSNQPQHF
TRBJ1-1 TRBV6-6 . CASAAQLNTEAFF
TRBJ1-2 TRBV21-1 . CASEDRKAGYTF
TRBJ1-2 TRBV5-5 . CASGRGGPGYGYTF
TRBJ2-5 TRBV6-6 . CASRNLVGGETQYF
TRBJ2-3 TRBV6-5 . CASSYKRAGTDTQYF
TRBJ2-5 TRBV5-1 . CASSLSLARVQETQYF
TRBJ2-2 TRBV12-3/TRBV12-4 TRBD1 CASSWPGQANTGELFF
TRBJ1-1 TRBV10-3 . CACRSWEKRDTEAFF
TRBJ2-7 TRBV30 TRBD2 CAWTLWGGEQYF
TRBJ2-7 TRBV3-1 TRBD1 CASSQSGTGNEQYF
TRBJ1-4 TRBV5-1 . CASSPDGRPEKLFF
TRBJ1-2 TRBV4-1 . CASSQDREEHIYGYTF
TRBJ2-5 TRBV7-2 TRBD2 CASSPIGLAGRETQYF
TRBJ1-1 TRBV4-3 . CASSLGTAGTEAFF
TRBJ1-4 TRBV12-3/TRBV12-4 . CASSFPLGKLFF
TRBJ1-2 TRBV24-1 TRBD1 CATRPTGDGGYTF
TRBJ2-5 TRBV4-1 . CASRWAPGLAETQYF
TRBJ2-5 TRBV7-2 TRBD1 CASSFNRGLDETQYF
TRBJ2-1 TRBV28 TRBD2 CASRPSSGGSNEQFF
TRBJ2-3 TRBV9 . CASRSGSTDTQYF
TRBJ2-1 TRBV29-1 . CSDRIQTGPNEQFF
TRBJ1-3 TRBV10-3 . CATNGGSGNTIYF
TRBJ1-1 TRBV9 . CASSGDPQGEAFF
TRBJ2-1 TRBV2 . CASSDWGEQFF
TRBJ2-2 TRBV7-9 TRBD2 CASSLARGLAGGRGTGELFF
TRBJ2-5 TRBV10-3 TRBD1 CAISESGTGDETQYF
TRBJ1-1 TRBV7-2 . CASSFSLTTEAFF
TRBJ2-3 TRBV9 . CASSVGRTDTQYF
TRBJ2-1 TRBV29-1 TRBD2 CSVASGGQQFF
TRBJ1-5 TRBV6-5 . CASSPTDGFNQPQHF
TRBJ1-6 TRBV5-1 TRBD1 CASRYLEQGDNSPLHF
TRBJ1-4 TRBV2 . CASATRESNEKLFF
TRBJ1-1 TRBV5-4 TRBD1 CASSLVHRGRDTEAFF
TRBJ1-5 TRBV6-1 . CASYLSVGNQPQHF
TRBJ2-3 TRBV7-3 . CASKDGGTDTQYF
TRBJ1-6 TRBV7-9 . CASSFLQLNSPLHF
TRBJ1-4 TRBV20-1 . CSADPTNEKLFF
TRBJ1-5 TRBV12-3/TRBV12-4 . CASSFRGRSNQPQHF
TRBJ2-1 TRBV6-5 TRBD1 CASNRQGAANEQFF
TRBJ2-1 TRBV27 TRBD2 CASSSPSGGNNEQFF
TRBJ2-2 TRBV24-1 TRBD1 CATSASRTGDTGELFF
TRBJ1-2 TRBV20-1 . CSARSRGTDDYGYTF